Listed here are 6 T cell receptor beta chains from one sample, sequenced in a study of blood T cell repertoires in COVID-19. TCRdb's copy holds only in-frame clones and misses some; the assay was immunoSEQ multiplex PCR. The data show 60,000 to 100,000 clones, about 87% seen once. Sequencing used peripheral blood. Receptors were obtained from a man aged 45-65 years with active COVID-19.

In its sample, this clone was seen once. This chain joins TRBV7-3 and TRBJ1-2; 7 nucleotides line up with TRBD1. There are 13 residues in the CDR3. Per germline, CDR1 SGHTA and CDR2 FQGTGA. The V segment lost 3 bases and the J segment 8 bases; nucleotides outside the gene matches: 6. As DNA, the CDR3 is TGTGCCAGCAGCTTGGCACAGGGGAGCGGCTACACCTTC. Its protein is CASSLAQGSGYTF.

The V gene is TRBV5-4, the J gene TRBJ2-1; 14 nucleotides agree with TRBD2. V was clipped by 0 bases and J by 7 bases; unmatched bases: 3. The V gene's germline CDR1 is SGHNT and CDR2 YYREEE (reference sequence). The CDR3 totals 16 residues. The CDR3 protein is CASSLAGLAGVNEQFF. In DNA form, the CDR3 reads TGTGCCAGCAGCTTGGCGGGACTAGCGGGAGTTAATGAGCAGTTCTTC.

This chain uses TRBV6-1 with TRBJ2-2; TRBD2 might be the D (5 bases). Germline-derived CDR1 and CDR2 are MNHNS and SASEGT. V lost 2 bases to trimming and J lost 1 base, with 8 bases between them. The CDR3 runs to 15 residues. In DNA, the CDR3 is TGTGCCAGCAGTGAACTAGCTGTGAACACCGGGGAGCTGTTTTTT. Translating gives CASSELAVNTGELFF.

The chain combines TRBV3-1 (or the pseudogene TRBV3-2) with TRBJ2-5; D is unclear. V was pared by 4 bases and J by 5 bases, with 8 bases between. Germline assignment: CDR1 LGHDT and CDR2 YNNKEL (reference sequence). This CDR3 has 12 amino acids. CDR3 loop: CASSPFPETQYF. CDR3 bases: TGTGCCAGCAGCCCCTTCCCGGAGACCCAGTACTTC.

V gene TRBV19 combines with J gene TRBJ1-6; D is possibly TRBD1 (5 bases). Germline lookup yields CDR1 LNHDA and CDR2 SQIVND (reference sequence). Trimming took off 5 bases at V and 5 bases at J, with 10 bases between the two ends. The CDR3 consists of 14 residues. The CDR3 coding sequence is TGTGCCAGTAGTGGGGCGGCAAATAATTCACCCCTCCACTTT. It yields the protein CASSGAANNSPLHF.

The rearrangement links TRBV3-1 (or the pseudogene TRBV3-2) to TRBJ1-2; no clear D. This CDR3 spans 13 amino acids. The germline CDR1 and CDR2 sequences are LGHDT and YNNKEL (reference sequence). Trimming shortened V by 8 bases and J by 8 bases, and 18 bases separated the two germline ends. CDR3 in DNA: TGTGCCAGCTCCCAACTTAATACGCGGGGCTACACCTTC. Translating it yields CASSQLNTRGYTF.